A single T cell receptor beta chain is shown here with its context. What it binds is unknown. The entry originates in a study of cytomegalovirus exposure and HLA in healthy donors. PCR amplification relied on 60 Vbeta primers (plus 13 Jbeta primers). Using immunoSEQ multiplex PCR, the repertoire was profiled, and TCRdb retains in-frame clones only, with some absent. The data contain some 200,000 clones, more than 9.5% of them singletons. There are 14 residues in the CDR3. Germline V gives CDR1 SGHTA, CDR2 FQGNSA. V lost 3 bases, J lost 9 bases, and 15 bases lay in between. Findings of the study overall: The availability of immune exposure information extended only to CMV serostatus. In presence/absence analyses, roughly uniform sequencing depth across donors was assumed.

The chain recombines TRBV7-2 with TRBJ1-5; no reliable D call. The sequence was obtained from a man aged 45-60 years in good health and CMV-seropositive. What was sequenced was PBMCs. CDR3 sequence reads: CASSFDGSGMPQHF. DNA of the CDR3: TGTGCCAGCAGCTTCGACGGTAGCGGGATGCCCCAGCATTTT.